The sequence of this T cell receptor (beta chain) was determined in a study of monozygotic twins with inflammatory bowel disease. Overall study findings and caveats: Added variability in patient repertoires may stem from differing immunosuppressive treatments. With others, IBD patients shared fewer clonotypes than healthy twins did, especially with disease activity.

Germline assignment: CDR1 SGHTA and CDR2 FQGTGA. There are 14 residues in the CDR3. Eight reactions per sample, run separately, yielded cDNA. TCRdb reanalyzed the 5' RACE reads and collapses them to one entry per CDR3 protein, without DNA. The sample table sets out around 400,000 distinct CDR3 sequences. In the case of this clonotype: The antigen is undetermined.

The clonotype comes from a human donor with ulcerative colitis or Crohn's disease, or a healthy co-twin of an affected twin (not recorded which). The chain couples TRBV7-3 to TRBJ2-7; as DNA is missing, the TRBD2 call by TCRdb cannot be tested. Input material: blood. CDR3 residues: CASSPLESPNEQYF.